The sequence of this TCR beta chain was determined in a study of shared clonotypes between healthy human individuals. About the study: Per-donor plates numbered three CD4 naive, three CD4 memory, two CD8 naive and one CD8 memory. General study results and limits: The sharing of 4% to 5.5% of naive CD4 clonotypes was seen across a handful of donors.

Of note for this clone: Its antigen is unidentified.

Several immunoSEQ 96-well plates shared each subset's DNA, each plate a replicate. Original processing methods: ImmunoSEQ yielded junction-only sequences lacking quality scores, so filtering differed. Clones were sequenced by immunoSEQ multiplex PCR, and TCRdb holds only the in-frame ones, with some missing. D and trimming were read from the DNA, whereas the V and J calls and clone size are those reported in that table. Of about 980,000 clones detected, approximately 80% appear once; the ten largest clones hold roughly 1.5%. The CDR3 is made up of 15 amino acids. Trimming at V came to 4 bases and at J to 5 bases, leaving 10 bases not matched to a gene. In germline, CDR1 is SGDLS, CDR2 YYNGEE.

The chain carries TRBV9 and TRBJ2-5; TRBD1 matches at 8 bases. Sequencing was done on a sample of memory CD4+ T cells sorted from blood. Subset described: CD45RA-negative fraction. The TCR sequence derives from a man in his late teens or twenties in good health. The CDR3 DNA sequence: TGTGCCAGCAGCACCCACAGGGGGGTTCTGGAGACCCAGTACTTC. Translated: CASSTHRGVLETQYF.